Sequencing of this T cell receptor (beta chain) was carried out in a study of T cell repertoires in cytomegalovirus infection. Study-level points and caveats: The response measured ex vivo was dominated by TCR beta clonotypes (HLA-C-restricted and CMV-specific).

TCRdb fed the reads into MiXCR, producing one record per CDR3 protein. The table lists 700,000 to 850,000 distinct CDR3 sequences, about 33% of them singletons. Notes on this clonotype: What it recognizes is unknown.

The CDR3 loop spans 13 amino acids. From germline, CDR1 is SEHNR and CDR2 FQNEAQ (reference sequence). The germline V and J ends were trimmed by 3 bases and 8 bases, with 10 bases remaining between them. This sequence was found in a human donor in good health (CMV status not recorded). Some clones in this sample may be carry-over from other donors' samples. This sequence joins TRBV7-9 and TRBJ1-4; D is unresolved. Sequencing used cultured CD8+ T cells from PBMCs, obtained from culture after CMV antigen stimulation. This CDR3 reads CASSFGRNEKLFF. The CDR3 DNA reads TGTGCCAGCAGCTTCGGCAGGAACGAAAAACTGTTTTTT.